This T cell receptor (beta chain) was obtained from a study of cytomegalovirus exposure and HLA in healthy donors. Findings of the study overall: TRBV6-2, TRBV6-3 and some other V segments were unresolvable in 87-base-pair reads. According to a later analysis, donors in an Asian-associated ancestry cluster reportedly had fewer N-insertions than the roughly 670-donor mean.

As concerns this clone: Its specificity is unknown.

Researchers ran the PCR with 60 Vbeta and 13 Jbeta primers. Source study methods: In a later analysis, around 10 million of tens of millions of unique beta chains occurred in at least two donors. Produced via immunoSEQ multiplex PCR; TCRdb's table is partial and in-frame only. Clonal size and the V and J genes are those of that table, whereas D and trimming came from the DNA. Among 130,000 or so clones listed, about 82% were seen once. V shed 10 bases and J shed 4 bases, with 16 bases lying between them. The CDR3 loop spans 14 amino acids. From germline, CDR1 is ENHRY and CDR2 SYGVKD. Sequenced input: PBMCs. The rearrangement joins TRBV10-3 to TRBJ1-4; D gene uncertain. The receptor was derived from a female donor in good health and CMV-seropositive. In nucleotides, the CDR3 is TGTGCCACCTCCCCGGTGGTCGGTAATGAAAAACTGTTTTTT. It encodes CATSPVVGNEKLFF.